This T cell receptor (beta chain) came from a study of OX40 agonist ivuxolimab in advanced cancers. Study-level background: Cohort: about 82% men, mean age approximately 64, aged roughly 20 to 79. Partial responses were seen in three patients, one with hepatocellular carcinoma and two with cutaneous melanoma. Findings and caveats of the study: Dose levels from 0.1 to 3.0 mg/kg saw CD4+ and CD8+ blood T cells expand clonally by week 6. Researchers report that CD8+ T cells had, on average, more expanded clones than CD4+.

Worth noting for this clone: Its target is unknown.

Per germline, CDR1 MNHEY and CDR2 SVGAGI. This CDR3 comprises 14 residues. The V gene lost 6 bases and the J gene lost 2 bases, with 11 bases spanning the gap. Generated by immunoSEQ multiplex PCR, the TCRdb table keeps only in-frame clones and is missing some. Of roughly 95,000 clones listed, about nine tenths are singletons. The clonotype was recovered from an adult with an advanced solid tumor such as melanoma, head and neck, liver or kidney cancer. The rearrangement uses TRBV6-5 and TRBJ2-1; possible D gene TRBD2, 5 bases. The source was CD4+ or CD8+ T cells sorted from blood, collected in a trial of the OX40 agonist ivuxolimab. The chain's CDR3 is CASRRVSPYNEQFF. CDR3 nucleotide sequence: TGTGCCAGCAGGCGGGTGAGTCCCTACAATGAGCAGTTCTTC.